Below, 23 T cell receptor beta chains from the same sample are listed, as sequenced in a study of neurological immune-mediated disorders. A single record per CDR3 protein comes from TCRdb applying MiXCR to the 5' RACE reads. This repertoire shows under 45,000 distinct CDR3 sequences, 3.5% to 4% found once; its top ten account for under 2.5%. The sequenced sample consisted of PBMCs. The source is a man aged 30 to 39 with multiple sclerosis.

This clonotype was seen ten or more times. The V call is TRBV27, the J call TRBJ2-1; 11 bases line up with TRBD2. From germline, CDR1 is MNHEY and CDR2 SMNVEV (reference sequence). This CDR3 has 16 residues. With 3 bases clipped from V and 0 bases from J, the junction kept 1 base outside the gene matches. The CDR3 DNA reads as TGTGCCAGCAGTTTTAGCGGGGGGGGCTCCTACAATGAGCAGTTCTTC. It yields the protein CASSFSGGGSYNEQFF.

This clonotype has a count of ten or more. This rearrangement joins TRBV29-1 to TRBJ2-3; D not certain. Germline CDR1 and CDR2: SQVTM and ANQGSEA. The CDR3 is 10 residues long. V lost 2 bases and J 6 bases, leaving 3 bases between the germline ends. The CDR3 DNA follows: TGCAGCGTTGAAAGCGATACGCAGTATTTT. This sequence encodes CSVESDTQYF.

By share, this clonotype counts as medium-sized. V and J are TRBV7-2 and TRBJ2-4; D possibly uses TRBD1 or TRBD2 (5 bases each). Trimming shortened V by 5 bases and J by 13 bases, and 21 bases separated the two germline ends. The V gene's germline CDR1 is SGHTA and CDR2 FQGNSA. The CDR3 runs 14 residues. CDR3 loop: CASSPHHSGTGQYF. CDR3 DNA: TGTGCCAGCAGCCCCCACCACTCCGGGACGGGACAGTACTTC.

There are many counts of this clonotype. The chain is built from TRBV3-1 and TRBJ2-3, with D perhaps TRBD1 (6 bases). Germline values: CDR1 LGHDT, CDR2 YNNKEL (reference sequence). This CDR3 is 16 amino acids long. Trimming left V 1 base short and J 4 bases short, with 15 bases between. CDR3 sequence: CASSQVSRGGADTQYF. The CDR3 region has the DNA TGTGCCAGCAGCCAAGTCAGCAGGGGTGGAGCAGATACGCAGTATTTT.

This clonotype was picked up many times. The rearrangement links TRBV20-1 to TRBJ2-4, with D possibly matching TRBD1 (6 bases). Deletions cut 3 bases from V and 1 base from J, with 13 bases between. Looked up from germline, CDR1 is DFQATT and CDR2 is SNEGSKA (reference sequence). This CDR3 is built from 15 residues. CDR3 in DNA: TGCAGTGCTAGCTTCCAACAGGGTGCCAAAAACATTCAGTACTTC. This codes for CSASFQQGAKNIQYF.

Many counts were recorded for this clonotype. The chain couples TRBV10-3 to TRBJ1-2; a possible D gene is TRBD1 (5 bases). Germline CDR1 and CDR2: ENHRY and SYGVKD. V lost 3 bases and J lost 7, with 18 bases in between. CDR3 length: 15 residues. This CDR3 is CAISDHYRGLGGYTF. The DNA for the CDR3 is TGTGCCATCAGTGATCACTATAGGGGCCTCGGTGGCTACACCTTC.

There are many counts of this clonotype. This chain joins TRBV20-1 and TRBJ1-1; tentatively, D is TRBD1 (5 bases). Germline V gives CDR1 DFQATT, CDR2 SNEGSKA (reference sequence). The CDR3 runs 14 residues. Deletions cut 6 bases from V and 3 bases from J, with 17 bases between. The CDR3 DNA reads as TGCAGTGCCCGACCCGTCTTGGGGGACACTGAAGCTTTCTTT. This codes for CSARPVLGDTEAFF.

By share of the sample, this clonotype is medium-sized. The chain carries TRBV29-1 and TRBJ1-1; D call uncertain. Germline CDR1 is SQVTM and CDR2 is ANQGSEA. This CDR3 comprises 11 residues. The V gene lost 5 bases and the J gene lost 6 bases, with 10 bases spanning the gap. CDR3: CSVRVDSEAFF. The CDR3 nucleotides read TGCAGCGTTCGGGTTGACTCTGAAGCTTTCTTT.

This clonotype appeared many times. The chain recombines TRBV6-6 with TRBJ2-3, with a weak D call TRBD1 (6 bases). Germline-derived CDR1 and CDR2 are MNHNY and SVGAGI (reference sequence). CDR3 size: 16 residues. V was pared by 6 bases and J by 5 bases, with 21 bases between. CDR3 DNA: TGTGCCAGCAGCCCTCCCCTTGGACAGTCTTTAGATACGCAGTATTTT. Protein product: CASSPPLGQSLDTQYF.

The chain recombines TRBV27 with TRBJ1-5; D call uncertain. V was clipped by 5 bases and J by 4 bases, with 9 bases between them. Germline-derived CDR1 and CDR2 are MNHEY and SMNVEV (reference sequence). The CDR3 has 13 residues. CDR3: CASSATRNQPQHF. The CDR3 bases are TGTGCCAGCAGTGCGACCCGTAATCAGCCCCAGCATTTT.

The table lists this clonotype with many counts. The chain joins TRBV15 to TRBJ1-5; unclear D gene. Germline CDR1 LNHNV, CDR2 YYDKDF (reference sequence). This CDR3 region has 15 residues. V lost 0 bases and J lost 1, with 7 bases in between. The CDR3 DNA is TGTGCCACCAGCAGAGATCTGGGGAGCAATCAGCCCCAGCATTTT. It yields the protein CATSRDLGSNQPQHF.

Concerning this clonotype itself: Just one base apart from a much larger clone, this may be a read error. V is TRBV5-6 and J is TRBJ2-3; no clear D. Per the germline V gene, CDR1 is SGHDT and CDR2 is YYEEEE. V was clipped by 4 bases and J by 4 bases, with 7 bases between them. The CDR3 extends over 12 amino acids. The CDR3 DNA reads TGTGCCAGCAGCCGCCGGTCAGATACGCAGTATTTT. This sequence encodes CASSRRSDTQYF.

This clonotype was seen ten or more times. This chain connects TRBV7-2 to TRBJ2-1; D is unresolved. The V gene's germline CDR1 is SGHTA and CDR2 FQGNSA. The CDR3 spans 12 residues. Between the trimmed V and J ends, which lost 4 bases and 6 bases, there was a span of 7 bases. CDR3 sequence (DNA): TGTGCCAGCAGCTCCCGCGGCAATGAGCAGTTCTTC. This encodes CASSSRGNEQFF.

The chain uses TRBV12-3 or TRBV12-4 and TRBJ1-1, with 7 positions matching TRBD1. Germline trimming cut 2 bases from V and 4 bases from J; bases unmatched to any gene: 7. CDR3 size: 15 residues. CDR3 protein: CASSLQGESGTEAFF. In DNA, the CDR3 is TGTGCCAGCAGTTTACAGGGGGAATCGGGCACTGAAGCTTTCTTT.

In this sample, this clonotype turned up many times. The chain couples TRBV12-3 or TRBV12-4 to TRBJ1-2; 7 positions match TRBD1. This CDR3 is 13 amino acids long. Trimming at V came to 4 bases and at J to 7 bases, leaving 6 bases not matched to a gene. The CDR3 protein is CASSYDPGGGYTF. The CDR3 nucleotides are TGTGCCAGCAGTTATGACCCAGGGGGTGGCTACACCTTC.

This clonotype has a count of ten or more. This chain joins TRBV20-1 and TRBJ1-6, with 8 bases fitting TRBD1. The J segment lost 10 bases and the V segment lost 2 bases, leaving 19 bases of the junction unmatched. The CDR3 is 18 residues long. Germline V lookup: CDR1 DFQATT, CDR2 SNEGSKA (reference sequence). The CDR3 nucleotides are TGCAGTGCTAGACTAACCCGGACAGGGTCGATGGGTCTATCACCCCTCCACTTT. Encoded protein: CSARLTRTGSMGLSPLHF.

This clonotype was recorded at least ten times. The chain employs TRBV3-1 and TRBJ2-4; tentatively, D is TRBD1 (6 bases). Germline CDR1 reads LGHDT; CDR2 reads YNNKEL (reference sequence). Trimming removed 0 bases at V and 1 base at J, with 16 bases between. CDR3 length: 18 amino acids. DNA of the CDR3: TGTGCCAGCAGCCAAGATCTCTCAGGGGTAGGGGCCAAAAACATTCAGTACTTC. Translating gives CASSQDLSGVGAKNIQYF.

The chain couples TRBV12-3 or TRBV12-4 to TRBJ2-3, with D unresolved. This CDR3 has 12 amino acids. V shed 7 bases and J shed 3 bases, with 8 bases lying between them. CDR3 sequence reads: CASNLGTDTQYF. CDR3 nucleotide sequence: TGTGCCAGCAACCTAGGTACAGATACGCAGTATTTT.

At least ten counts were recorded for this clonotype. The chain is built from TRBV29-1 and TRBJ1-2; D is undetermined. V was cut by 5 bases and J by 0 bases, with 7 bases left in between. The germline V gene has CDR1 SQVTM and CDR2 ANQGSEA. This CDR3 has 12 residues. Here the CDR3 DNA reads TGCAGCGTTCGGGATCCTAACTATGGCTACACCTTC. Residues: CSVRDPNYGYTF.

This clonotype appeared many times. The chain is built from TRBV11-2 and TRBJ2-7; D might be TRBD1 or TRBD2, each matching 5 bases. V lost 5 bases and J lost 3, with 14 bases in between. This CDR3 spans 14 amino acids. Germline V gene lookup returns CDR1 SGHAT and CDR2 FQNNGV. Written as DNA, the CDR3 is TGTGCCAGCAGCCTTACGGGGCAGGGCTACGAGCAGTACTTC. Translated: CASSLTGQGYEQYF.

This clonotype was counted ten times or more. For the CDR3, the DNA is TGCGCCAGCAGCCCATGGGGGGCTGGGGCCAACGTCCTGACTTTC. Amino acids: CASSPWGAGANVLTF. The rearrangement links TRBV5-1 to TRBJ2-6, with D possibly matching TRBD2 (6 bases). The CDR3 covers 15 residues. Germline values: CDR1 SGHRS, CDR2 YFSETQ. The ends were cut back, 4 bases at V and 2 bases at J, with 10 bases in the middle. The full variable domain, rest sourced from reference TRBV5-1 and TRBJ2-6, is KAGVTQTPRYLIKTRGQQVTLSCSPISGHRSVSWYQQTPGQGLQFLFEYFSETQRNKGNFPGRFSGRQFSNSRSEMNVSTLELGDSALYLCASSPWGAGANVLTFGAGSRLTVL.

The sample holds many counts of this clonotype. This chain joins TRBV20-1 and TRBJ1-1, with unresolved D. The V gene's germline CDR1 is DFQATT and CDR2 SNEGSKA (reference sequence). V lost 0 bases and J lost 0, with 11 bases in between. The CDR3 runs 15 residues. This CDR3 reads CSAREWNSLNTEAFF. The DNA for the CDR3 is TGCAGTGCTAGAGAATGGAACAGTTTGAACACTGAAGCTTTCTTT.

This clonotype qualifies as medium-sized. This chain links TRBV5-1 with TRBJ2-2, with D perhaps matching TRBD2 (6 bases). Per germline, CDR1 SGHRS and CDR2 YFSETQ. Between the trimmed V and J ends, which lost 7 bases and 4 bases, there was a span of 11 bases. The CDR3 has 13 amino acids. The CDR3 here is CASGGAGTGELFF. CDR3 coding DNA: TGCGCCAGCGGCGGGGCCGGCACCGGGGAGCTGTTTTTT.